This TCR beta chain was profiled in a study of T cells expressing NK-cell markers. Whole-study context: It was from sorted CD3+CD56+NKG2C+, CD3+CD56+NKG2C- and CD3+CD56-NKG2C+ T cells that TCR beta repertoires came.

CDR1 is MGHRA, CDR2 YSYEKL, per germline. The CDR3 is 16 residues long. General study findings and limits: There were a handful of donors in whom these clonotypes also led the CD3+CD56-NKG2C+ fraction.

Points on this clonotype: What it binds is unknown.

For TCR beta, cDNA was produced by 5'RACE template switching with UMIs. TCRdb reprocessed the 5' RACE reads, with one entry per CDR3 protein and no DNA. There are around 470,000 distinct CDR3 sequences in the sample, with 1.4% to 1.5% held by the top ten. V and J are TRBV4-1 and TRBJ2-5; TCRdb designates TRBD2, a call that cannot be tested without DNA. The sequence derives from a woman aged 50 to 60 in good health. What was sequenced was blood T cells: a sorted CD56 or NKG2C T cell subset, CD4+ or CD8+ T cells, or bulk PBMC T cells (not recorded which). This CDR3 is CASSQESTGARETQYF.